Presented here are 28 T cell receptor beta chains from one specimen sequenced in a study of T cells in Graves' hyperthyroidism and ophthalmopathy. Authors of the study amplified TCR beta CDR3 regions from RNA transcripts. During a first-round RT-PCR of the TCR CDR3, the HTBI primer set was used. TCRdb ran MiXCR on the multiplex PCR reads and lists one entry per CDR3 protein. Found here are 450,000 to 650,000 distinct CDR3 sequences, approximately 17% of them singletons; the top ten hold 17%. The specimen was blood. These receptors were taken from a woman aged 18-29 years with Graves' ophthalmopathy.

This clonotype was recorded once. The gene calls are TRBV19 and TRBJ2-2, with 8 bases lining up with TRBD1. With 4 bases clipped from V and 3 bases from J, the junction kept 7 bases outside the gene matches. CDR1 and CDR2 (germline): LNHDA, SQIVND (reference sequence). The length of the CDR3 is 16 residues. The CDR3 DNA sequence: TGTGCCAGTAGTAACCAGGGGGCGCGGGACACCGGGGAGCTGTTTTTT. Amino acids: CASSNQGARDTGELFF.

This chain links TRBV7-9 with TRBJ2-5; D uncertain. CDR3 size: 14 residues. Germline V gives CDR1 SEHNR, CDR2 FQNEAQ (reference sequence). Trimming took off 3 bases at V and 4 bases at J, with 12 bases between the two ends. In DNA form, the CDR3 reads TGTGCCAGCAGCTTTGAGGACCTCAGAGAGACCCAGTACTTC. Translated, it gives CASSFEDLRETQYF.

The table lists this clonotype with many counts. V is TRBV5-1 and J is TRBJ1-1; D remains ambiguous. The ends were cut back, 4 bases at V and 6 bases at J, with 22 bases in the middle. This CDR3 is built from 16 residues. The germline gives CDR1 SGHRS, CDR2 YFSETQ. This CDR3 reads CASSLVFGGSYAEAFF. The CDR3, as DNA: TGCGCCAGCAGCCTGGTTTTTGGAGGGTCGTACGCTGAAGCTTTCTTT.

A few counts support this clonotype. The V call is TRBV27, the J call TRBJ1-6; 9 bases agree with TRBD1. Trimming took 6 bases from V and 10 from J; bases not matched to a gene: 13. The CDR3 loop spans 16 amino acids. Germline loops: CDR1 MNHEY, CDR2 SMNVEV (reference sequence). CDR3 nucleotide sequence: TGTGCCAGCAGCTTAACAGGGGGCGCGATTGGATCACCCCTCCACTTT. This sequence encodes CASSLTGGAIGSPLHF.

This clonotype has only a few counts. The rearrangement uses TRBV7-2 and TRBJ2-7; tentative D call: TRBD2 (7 bases). Germline CDR1 is SGHTA and CDR2 is FQGNSA. V was clipped by 7 bases and J by 2 bases, with 21 bases between them. This CDR3 is built from 16 residues. CDR3 bases: TGTGCCAGCAATATAGTGGGGGGGGCAGGGACCTACGAGCAGTACTTC. It translates to CASNIVGGAGTYEQYF.

In its sample, this clonotype was seen a few times. The chain is built from TRBV20-1 and TRBJ2-4, with D perhaps being TRBD1 or TRBD2 (5 bases each). Germline CDR1 is DFQATT and CDR2 is SNEGSKA (reference sequence). Deletions cut 6 bases from V and 6 bases from J, with 15 bases between. The CDR3 spans 13 residues. For the CDR3, the DNA is TGCAGTGCCGGGGACCCTGGGGGAAACATTCAGTACTTC. Amino acid sequence: CSAGDPGGNIQYF.

This clonotype has only a few counts. The chain carries TRBV7-9 and TRBJ2-5; TRBD1 matches at 7 bases. The CDR3 is 16 residues long. Trimming took 5 bases from V and 0 from J; bases not matched to a gene: 9. Germline V CDR1 and CDR2: SEHNR, FQNEAQ (reference sequence). The chain's CDR3 is CASSRDREKYQETQYF. The CDR3 DNA sequence: TGTGCCAGCAGCCGTGACAGGGAGAAGTACCAAGAGACCCAGTACTTC.

This sequence joins TRBV5-1 and TRBJ2-7; 8 nucleotides align to TRBD2. Germline CDR1 and CDR2: SGHRS and YFSETQ. This CDR3 is built from 17 residues. The trim removed 4 bases at V and 5 bases at J, leaving 17 bases unmatched. CDR3 DNA: TGCGCCAGCAGCCTTTCGAGCGGGAGCCTCCTGCTCCACGAGCAGTACTTC. Translating gives CASSLSSGSLLLHEQYF.

This clonotype was seen at least ten times. The V gene is TRBV30, the J gene TRBJ2-2; TRBD1 is a possible D gene (6 bases). CDR3 length: 15 amino acids. The germline gives CDR1 GTSNPN, CDR2 SVGIG (reference sequence). The ends were cut back, 3 bases at V and 1 base at J, with 12 bases in the middle. The CDR3 reads CAWSSDSMNTGELFF. CDR3 nucleotides: TGTGCCTGGAGCTCGGACAGTATGAACACCGGGGAGCTGTTTTTT.

A word on this clonotype: A clone one base away is much larger, so this may be a read error. This chain links TRBV28 with TRBJ1-1; 9 bases map to TRBD1. The CDR3 is 13 residues long. J lost 12 bases, V lost 4 bases, and 9 bases had no gene match. Per the germline V gene, CDR1 is MDHEN and CDR2 is SYDVKM. The CDR3 region has the DNA TGTGCCAGCAGTTCCACAGGGGGCGCAGCTTCTTTCTTT. Its translation is CASSSTGGAASFF.

V gene TRBV20-1 combines with J gene TRBJ2-7, with 8 bases identical to TRBD2. The CDR3 totals 13 residues. Germline trimming cut 4 bases from V and 3 bases from J; bases unmatched to any gene: 5. The germline gives CDR1 DFQATT, CDR2 SNEGSKA (reference sequence). CDR3 in DNA: TGCAGTGCTATCGCAACTAGCGGCTACGAGCAGTACTTC. It translates to CSAIATSGYEQYF.

This clonotype was found a few times. The chain combines TRBV18 with TRBJ1-1, with 7 bases fitting TRBD1. The V segment lost 3 bases and the J segment 1 base; nucleotides outside the gene matches: 2. Germline-derived CDR1 and CDR2 are KGHSH and LQKENI. There are 14 residues in the CDR3. CDR3: CASSPWDRNTEAFF. The CDR3 coding sequence is TGTGCCAGCTCACCGTGGGACAGGAACACTGAAGCTTTCTTT.

The V call is TRBV12-3 or TRBV12-4, the J call TRBJ2-1; D is ambiguous. The CDR3 totals 12 residues. V lost 6 bases and J 5 bases, leaving 8 bases between the germline ends. The CDR3 spells CASSPVHNEQFF. For the CDR3, the DNA is TGTGCCAGCAGCCCTGTACACAATGAGCAGTTCTTC.

This clonotype was seen many times. The rearrangement joins TRBV11-2 to TRBJ2-7; no clear D. This CDR3 has 14 residues. V was trimmed by 1 base and J by 0 bases, leaving 7 bases between them. Per germline, CDR1 SGHAT and CDR2 FQNNGV. The DNA for the CDR3 is TGTGCCAGCAGCTTAGGTATACACTCCTACGAGCAGTACTTC. It encodes CASSLGIHSYEQYF.

The sample holds many counts of this clonotype. The rearrangement joins TRBV18 to TRBJ2-1; D is unclear. V was cut by 5 bases and J by 8 bases, with 13 bases left in between. From germline, CDR1 is KGHSH and CDR2 LQKENI. This CDR3 spans 13 amino acids. In nucleotides, the CDR3 is TGTGCCAGCTCATCGTCCTTTTTCGATGAGCAGTTCTTC. Protein product: CASSSSFFDEQFF.

The CDR3 DNA follows: TGTGCCAGCAGCCCCCTCGGGGGTGGACTAGCGGCGGCGGCCGGGGAGCTGTTTTTT. This translates into CASSPLGGGLAAAAGELFF. This sequence joins TRBV7-3 and TRBJ2-2; TRBD2 matches at 10 bases. J was trimmed by 6 bases and V by 5 bases; bases with no gene match: 18. The CDR3 runs 19 residues. Germline V gives CDR1 SGHTA, CDR2 FQGTGA.

In its sample, this clonotype was seen many times. The V call is TRBV2, the J call TRBJ2-7; D not resolved. The CDR3 sequence is 13 residues long. Germline V gene sequence: CDR1 SNHLY, CDR2 FYNNEI. The ends were cut back, 5 bases at V and 1 base at J, with 9 bases in the middle. The CDR3 sequence is CASSSTASYEQYF. The CDR3 DNA sequence: TGTGCCAGCAGTTCGACCGCTTCCTACGAGCAGTACTTC.

This clonotype was picked up many times. The chain links TRBV27 to TRBJ1-1; D may be TRBD1 (5 bases). CDR1 is MNHEY and CDR2 is SMNVEV in the germline V gene (reference sequence). The CDR3 extends over 15 amino acids. The ends were cut back, 0 bases at V and 9 bases at J, with 17 bases in the middle. The CDR3 loop reads CASSLSLGGGTKAFF. CDR3 DNA sequence: TGTGCCAGCAGTTTATCGCTGGGGGGGGGAACTAAAGCTTTCTTT.

This clonotype was picked up many times. The chain employs TRBV11-2 and TRBJ2-7, with TRBD1 identical over 7 bases. The CDR3 extends over 14 amino acids. J gave up 6 bases and V 4 bases, and 9 bases lay outside the gene matches. Germline lookup yields CDR1 SGHAT and CDR2 FQNNGV. This chain's CDR3 is CASSSLTGYLEQYF. In DNA form, the CDR3 reads TGTGCCAGCAGCTCTTTGACAGGGTATCTCGAGCAGTACTTC.

This clonotype was seen a few times. This rearrangement joins TRBV30 to TRBJ1-2; D uncertain. The CDR3 runs 12 residues. With 0 bases removed from V and 8 bases from J, the gap between germline ends came to 10 bases. In germline, CDR1 is GTSNPN, CDR2 SVGIG (reference sequence). The CDR3, as DNA: TGTGCCTGGAGTGTGGTGGGCCAGGGCTACACCTTC. As protein: CAWSVVGQGYTF. Combining the CDR3 with reference TRBV30 and TRBJ1-2 gives the whole variable domain SQTIHQWPATLVQPVGSPLSLECTVEGTSNPNLYWYRQAAGRGLQLLFYSVGIGQISSEVPQNLSASRPQDRQFILSSKKLLLSDSGFYLCAWSVVGQGYTFGSGTRLTVV.

This clonotype was seen a handful of times. The chain couples TRBV10-3 to TRBJ2-7; TRBD1 aligns across 8 bases. Trimming at V came to 4 bases and at J to 0 bases, leaving 5 bases not matched to a gene. The germline CDR1 and CDR2 sequences are ENHRY and SYGVKD. The CDR3 runs to 15 residues. In nucleotides, the CDR3 is TGTGCCATCAGTGGACAGGACAGGGCCTCCTACGAGCAGTACTTC. It is translated as CAISGQDRASYEQYF.

This clonotype was found a few times. The chain has TRBV6-1 and TRBJ2-1; 7 nucleotides match TRBD2. V lost 10 bases to trimming and J lost 6 bases; unmatched junction nucleotides: 15. The CDR3 length is 15 residues. Looked up from germline, CDR1 is MNHNS and CDR2 is SASEGT. This CDR3 reads CAIKRRLAPLNEQFF. The CDR3 DNA is TGTGCCATCAAGAGGCGACTAGCACCGCTCAATGAGCAGTTCTTC.

This clonotype is a singleton in its sample. The chain combines TRBV5-1 with TRBJ1-6, with TRBD1 identical over 9 bases. The V gene's germline CDR1 is SGHRS and CDR2 YFSETQ. The CDR3 length is 16 residues. The J segment lost 6 bases and the V segment lost 0 bases, leaving 4 bases of the junction unmatched. The CDR3 region has the DNA TGCGCCAGCAGCTTGGACTGGGACAGGGCTAATTCACCCCTCCACTTT. Amino acids: CASSLDWDRANSPLHF. The entire variable domain, with the rest obtained from reference TRBV5-1 and TRBJ1-6, is as follows: KAGVTQTPRYLIKTRGQQVTLSCSPISGHRSVSWYQQTPGQGLQFLFEYFSETQRNKGNFPGRFSGRQFSNSRSEMNVSTLELGDSALYLCASSLDWDRANSPLHFGNGTRLTVT.

This clonotype was observed a handful of times. This chain links TRBV6-1 with TRBJ1-2; 7 positions agree with TRBD1. Germline V gives CDR1 MNHNS, CDR2 SASEGT. CDR3 length: 13 residues. V was clipped by 8 bases and J by 7 bases; unmatched bases: 10. DNA of the CDR3: TGTGCCAGCCGACGTATCAGGGGGTCTGGCTACACCTTC. Translating it yields CASRRIRGSGYTF.

This clonotype showed up many times. The chain links TRBV29-1 to TRBJ1-1; no reliable D call. With 1 base removed from V and 5 bases from J, the gap between germline ends came to 11 bases. The germline gives CDR1 SQVTM, CDR2 ANQGSEA. The CDR3 extends over 13 amino acids. The CDR3 loop reads CSVEGLGSTEAFF. In nucleotides, the CDR3 is TGCAGCGTTGAAGGTCTGGGCTCAACTGAAGCTTTCTTT.

As to this clonotype: One end of the junction is discordant with germline, which a read error may explain. The chain joins TRBV28 to TRBJ1-4, with 7 bases aligning to TRBD1. Germline CDR1 MDHEN, CDR2 SYDVKM. The CDR3 runs 14 residues. This CDR3 is CASTPPGQNGKLFF. The DNA for the CDR3 is TGTGCCAGCACCCCCCCGGGACAGAATGGAAAACTGTTTTTT.

This clonotype was counted a few times. The CDR3: CASSLRGDGYEQYF. The CDR3 DNA follows: TGTGCCAGCAGCCTTCGGGGGGATGGCTACGAGCAGTACTTC. This chain uses TRBV7-6 with TRBJ2-7, with TRBD2 matching 7 bases. Germline V gene data show CDR1 as SGHVS and CDR2 as FNYEAQ. The CDR3 is 14 residues long. V trimming: 5 bases; J trimming: 3 bases; junction bases outside the gene matches: 7.

This clonotype came up many times. The chain recombines TRBV5-1 with TRBJ2-3; 8 bases map to TRBD1. The germline CDR1 and CDR2 sequences are SGHRS and YFSETQ. V trimming: 2 bases; J trimming: 1 base; junction bases outside the gene matches: 3. The CDR3 is 15 residues long. The CDR3 bases are TGCGCCAGCAGCTTACCGGGACAGGGCACAGATACGCAGTATTTT. Protein product: CASSLPGQGTDTQYF.